This T cell receptor beta chain was obtained from a study of shared clonotypes between healthy human individuals. Sequencing was performed with immunoSEQ multiplex PCR; in TCRdb, only in-frame clones are kept and a portion is missing. This repertoire shows approximately 2,200,000 clones, about 92% found once; its top ten account for 1.5% to 2%. Naive-designated CD8 cells lacked CD45RO, were positively enriched for CCR7, and omitted terminally differentiated effector memory CD45RA+ cells. The donors, all of them Caucasian adults, lived in Nashville, Tennessee. Germline CDR1 and CDR2: MNHEY and SVGAGI. Trimming cost V 9 bases and J 6 bases, with 15 bases left between them. There are 13 residues in the CDR3.

This TCR came from a man aged 18 to 35 in good health. Some clones in this sample may be carry-over from other donors' samples. The genes are TRBV6-5 and TRBJ2-1, with a weak D call TRBD1 (5 bases). The sample consisted of naive CD8+ T cells from PBMCs. The chain's CDR3 is CASGQGPANEQFF. For the CDR3, the DNA is TGTGCCAGTGGGCAGGGCCCCGCCAATGAGCAGTTCTTC.